Below are 5 T cell receptor beta chains sequenced from a single sample in a study of CD8+ T cells in alopecia areata. cDNA reverse transcribed from extracted RNA served as the sequencing template. Some clones are missing from TCRdb's copy, which holds only in-frame ones; the method was immunoSEQ multiplex PCR. This sample has about 200,000 clones, with approximately 60% found just once. Specimen: CD8+ T cells sorted from blood. These receptors originate from a human donor in good health.

This clone has just a few counts. The rearrangement links TRBV7-2 to TRBJ2-3; TRBD2 might be the D (7 bases). Germline values: CDR1 SGHTA, CDR2 FQGNSA. Deletions cut 8 bases from V and 6 bases from J, with 12 bases between. CDR3 length equals 12 residues. This CDR3 reads CASVAGADTQYF. CDR3 nucleotide sequence: TGTGCCAGCGTGGCGGGGGCGGATACGCAGTATTTT.

The chain recombines TRBV30 with TRBJ2-3, with D perhaps TRBD2 (5 bases). V was clipped by 5 bases and J by 2 bases, with 5 bases between them. This CDR3 is built from 11 residues. CDR1 and CDR2 from the germline V gene are GTSNPN and SVGIG (reference sequence). The DNA of the CDR3 is TGTGCCTGGGACTACACAGATACGCAGTATTTT. As protein: CAWDYTDTQYF. Full variable domain (rest looked up from reference TRBV30 and TRBJ2-3): SQTIHQWPATLVQPVGSPLSLECTVEGTSNPNLYWYRQAAGRGLQLLFYSVGIGQISSEVPQNLSASRPQDRQFILSSKKLLLSDSGFYLCAWDYTDTQYFGPGTRLTVL.

This clone was seen once. This rearrangement joins TRBV5-6 to TRBJ1-5; D possibly corresponds to TRBD1 (5 bases). Per the germline V gene, CDR1 is SGHDT and CDR2 is YYEEEE. Trimming stripped 0 bases from V and 4 bases from J, with 8 bases between. This CDR3 region has 14 residues. The CDR3 coding sequence is TGTGCCAGCAGCTTGGTGACAGAAAATCAGCCCCAGCATTTT. This translates into CASSLVTENQPQHF.

This chain joins TRBV11-2 and TRBJ1-1; tentative D call: TRBD1 (5 bases). V was cut by 4 bases and J by 6 bases, with 15 bases left in between. The CDR3 length is 14 residues. Germline CDR1 reads SGHAT; CDR2 reads FQNNGV. The CDR3 loop reads CASSYPAAGAEAFF. CDR3 nucleotides: TGTGCCAGCAGCTACCCAGCCGCGGGGGCTGAAGCTTTCTTT.

This chain links TRBV29-1 with TRBJ2-3; D uncertain. The CDR3 is made up of 12 amino acids. Per the germline V gene, CDR1 is SQVTM and CDR2 is ANQGSEA. V lost 4 bases to trimming and J lost 2 bases, with 7 bases between them. The CDR3, as DNA: TGCAGCGTTGTTATCTCCACAGATACGCAGTATTTT. This sequence encodes CSVVISTDTQYF.